The rows below give T cell receptor beta chains drawn from one sample of a study of ipilimumab plus nivolumab after autologous stem cell transplantation. The repertoire was sequenced with immunoSEQ multiplex PCR; TCRdb's copy has only in-frame clones and lacks some. Of 20,000 to 25,000 clones detected, 70% to 85% appear once; the ten largest clones hold around 20%. Specimen: PBMCs, collected in a trial of ipilimumab plus nivolumab as post-transplant consolidation. These receptors were obtained from a male donor with diffuse large B-cell lymphoma. Both conserved end residues are part of each CDR3. The D gene is left open where the match is weak. The size of a clone is reported for some rows only, either as once, few or many, or as a class for expanded clones.

>TRBV19|TRBD2|NA|TRBJ2-3
TGTGCCAGTAGCCAACTAGCGGGGGGTCGCACAGATACGCAGTATTTT
CASSQLAGGRTDTQYF
>TRBV19|NA|NA|TRBJ1-3
TGTGCCAGTCGGTCCTCGGGGGGAAACACCATATATTTT
CASRSSGGNTIYF
>TRBV5-4|TRBD1|NA|TRBJ1-6
TGTGCCAGCAGCTTGGGGAGCCCCCGGGACAGGGTCGGATCACCCCTCCACTTT
CASSLGSPRDRVGSPLHF
>TRBV7-2|NA|NA|TRBJ1-5
TGTGCCAGCAGCTTAGAGGTGGCGGGGGGGAGGCCCCAGCATTTT
CASSLEVAGGRPQHF
>TRBV2|NA|NA|TRBJ2-3
TGTGCCAGCAGTGAAGAAGAACTCTCAGATACGCAGTATTTT
CASSEEELSDTQYF
>TRBV28|NA|NA|TRBJ1-2
TGTGCCAGCAGTTTAGGTCTAGGCACCTATGGCTACACCTTC
CASSLGLGTYGYTF
>TRBV4-2|NA|NA|TRBJ1-1
TGTGCCAGCAGCCAAGAAGGAGGAGCGGACACTGAAGCTTTCTTT
CASSQEGGADTEAFF
>TRBV28|NA|NA|TRBJ1-1
TGTGCCAGCAGTTTAGGGACTCTCGGGTTCGGCTCTGAAGCTTTCTTT
CASSLGTLGFGSEAFF
>TRBV6-6|NA|NA|TRBJ1-1
TGTGCCAGCAGGGCCGGACAACTGGGGACTGAAGCTTTCTTT
CASRAGQLGTEAFF
>TRBV25-1|NA|NA|TRBJ2-5
TGTGCCAGCACTAAGGGAGGGGGGCCGGGAGAGACCCAGTACTTC
CASTKGGGPGETQYF
>TRBV5-1|TRBD1|once|TRBJ1-2
TGCGCCAGCAGCTTGGTTGGGACAGACCAAGGTGGCTACACCTTC
CASSLVGTDQGGYTF
>TRBV5-8|NA|NA|TRBJ1-6
TGTGCCAGCAGCGGGGTGCACAGCTCCTATAATTCACCCCTCCACTTT
CASSGVHSSYNSPLHF
>TRBV19|TRBD1|NA|TRBJ1-2
TGTGCCAGTAGTATGACAGGGACTTATGGCTACACCTTC
CASSMTGTYGYTF
>TRBV7-9|NA|NA|TRBJ2-1
TGTGCCAGCAGCCCCCGGACTACTCCCTACAATGAGCAGTTCTTC
CASSPRTTPYNEQFF
>TRBV19|NA|NA|TRBJ2-1
TGTGCCAGTAGGTCCCTGAGTGGGAATGAGCAGTTCTTC
CASRSLSGNEQFF
>TRBV5-5|NA|NA|TRBJ2-2
TGTGCCAGCAGCTTTTCGAGGGTGAACACCGGGGAGCTGTTTTTT
CASSFSRVNTGELFF
>TRBV19|NA|NA|TRBJ1-2
TGTGCCAGTAGTATAGCCGGGACAAATAACTATGGCTACACCTTC
CASSIAGTNNYGYTF
>TRBV9|TRBD2|NA|TRBJ2-3
TGTGCCAGCAGCGTCCCGACTAGCGGGGGGGTAGATACGCAGTATTTT
CASSVPTSGGVDTQYF
>TRBV7-9|TRBD2|NA|TRBJ2-1
TGTGCCTGGGGGCGGGGGGCGTCCTACAATGAGCAGTTCTTC
CAWGRGASYNEQFF
>TRBV4-2|TRBD2|NA|TRBJ2-3
TGTGCCAGCAGCCAAGGGGGTCGGGGGGGCACAGATACGCAGTATTTT
CASSQGGRGGTDTQYF
>TRBV27|NA|NA|TRBJ1-1
TGTGCCAGCAGCCCCGGGGTCGGGGCTTTCTTT
CASSPGVGAFF
>TRBV5-8|NA|few|TRBJ2-7
TGTGCCAGCAGCTTGGGAGACAGCTCCTACGAGCAGTACTTC
CASSLGDSSYEQYF
>TRBV20-1|NA|NA|TRBJ2-7
TGCAGTGCTAGAGACCTGGAAACCCAGTACTTC
CSARDLETQYF
>TRBV2|NA|NA|TRBJ2-1
TGTGCCAGCAGTGAAAAAGTTATAGACAATGAGCAGTTCTTC
CASSEKVIDNEQFF
>TRBV9|TRBD1|once|TRBJ1-1
TGTGCCAGCAGTCCAGGACAGGGGAGACCAGACACTGAAGCTTTCTTT
CASSPGQGRPDTEAFF
>TRBV7-8|NA|NA|TRBJ1-2
TGTGCCAGCAGCTTAGGTTTGGAGAACTATGGCTACACCTTC
CASSLGLENYGYTF
>TRBV9|TRBD2|NA|TRBJ2-5
TGTGCCAGCAGCGTTGGGACTAGCGGGACCCAGTGGGAGACCCAGTACTTC
CASSVGTSGTQWETQYF
>TRBV9|NA|NA|TRBJ2-5
TGTGCCAGCAGCGTAGGGGGAGTTGAAGAGACCCAGTACTTC
CASSVGGVEETQYF
>TRBV6-5|NA|NA|TRBJ2-3
TGTGCCAGCAGTTACTCCCAGGACACAGATACGCAGTATTTT
CASSYSQDTDTQYF
>TRBV9|NA|NA|TRBJ2-1
TGTGCCAGCAGCGAGGGGGGGCTGGCCTACAATGAGCAGTTCTTC
CASSEGGLAYNEQFF
>TRBV11-1|TRBD1|NA|TRBJ2-5
TGTGCCAGCAGCTTGGGCCGGACAGGGGGCGAGACCCAGTACTTC
CASSLGRTGGETQYF
>TRBV5-1|NA|NA|TRBJ2-7
TGCGCCAGCAGCTACGGACCGAACGAGCAGTACTTC
CASSYGPNEQYF
>TRBV4-3|TRBD1|NA|TRBJ1-2
TGCGCCAGCAGCCAACCGATGACAGGGGGCCTTAGCTATGGCTACACCTTC
CASSQPMTGGLSYGYTF
>TRBV6-6|NA|NA|TRBJ2-7
TGTGCCAGCAGTCATACTGGCGAGCAGTACTTC
CASSHTGEQYF
>TRBV5-1|TRBD2|NA|TRBJ2-1
TGCGCCAGCAGCTCAACTAGCGGGGGGTATGCCAGCTCCTACAATGAGCAGTTCTTC
CASSSTSGGYASSYNEQFF
>TRBV6-5|TRBD1|medium-sized|TRBJ2-1
TGTGCCAGCACCCTAGGACAGGGCTTCAATGAGCAGTTCTTC
CASTLGQGFNEQFF
>TRBV5-6|NA|NA|TRBJ1-6
TGTGCCAGCAGCTGGGGGTGGGACTGGAATTCACCCCTCCACTTT
CASSWGWDWNSPLHF
>TRBV28|NA|NA|TRBJ1-1
TGTGCCAGCAGTTTACGACCGATGAACACTGAAGCTTTCTTT
CASSLRPMNTEAFF
>TRBV6-5|NA|NA|TRBJ2-3
TGTGCCAGCACCGACAGCACAGATACGCAGTATTTT
CASTDSTDTQYF
>TRBV6-5|TRBD1|NA|TRBJ1-6
TGTGCCAGCAGTTACTCGGGGACAGGGGAATCACCCCTCCACTTT
CASSYSGTGESPLHF
>TRBV9|TRBD1|NA|TRBJ1-1
TGTGCCAGCAGCCTGACAGGGATGAGCACTGAAGCTTTCTTT
CASSLTGMSTEAFF
>TRBV27|NA|NA|TRBJ1-3
TGTGCCAGCAGGCCTATACCAGGGGATGGAAACACCATATATTTT
CASRPIPGDGNTIYF
>TRBV5-4|TRBD1|NA|TRBJ2-3
TGTGCCAGCAGCACTGCTAAGACAGGGACAACAGATACGCAGTATTTT
CASSTAKTGTTDTQYF
>TRBV7-6|NA|NA|TRBJ1-4
TGTGCCAGCAGCTTAGTGTCGGGGGGGAGTAATGAAAAACTGTTTTTT
CASSLVSGGSNEKLFF